This T cell receptor (beta chain) was recorded in a study of blood T cell repertoires in COVID-19. Study in general: PBMCs, B-cell-depleted T cells, or T cells provided the cDNA or gDNA that made up the material.

The CDR3 covers 15 residues. The germline V gene has CDR1 LNHDA and CDR2 SQIVND (reference sequence). V lost 8 bases to trimming and J lost 2 bases; unmatched junction nucleotides: 5. Sequencing was performed with immunoSEQ multiplex PCR; in TCRdb, only in-frame clones are kept and a portion is missing. The sample records under 200,000 clones, around nine tenths being singletons. This TCR derives from a man aged 18 to 30 with active or convalescent COVID-19. Sequenced material: peripheral blood. The chain combines TRBV19 with TRBJ2-2; TRBD2 aligns across 10 bases. CDR3 sequence (DNA): TGTGCCAGTGCCACTAGCGGGGCTAACACCGGGGAGCTGTTTTTT. Protein sequence: CASATSGANTGELFF.